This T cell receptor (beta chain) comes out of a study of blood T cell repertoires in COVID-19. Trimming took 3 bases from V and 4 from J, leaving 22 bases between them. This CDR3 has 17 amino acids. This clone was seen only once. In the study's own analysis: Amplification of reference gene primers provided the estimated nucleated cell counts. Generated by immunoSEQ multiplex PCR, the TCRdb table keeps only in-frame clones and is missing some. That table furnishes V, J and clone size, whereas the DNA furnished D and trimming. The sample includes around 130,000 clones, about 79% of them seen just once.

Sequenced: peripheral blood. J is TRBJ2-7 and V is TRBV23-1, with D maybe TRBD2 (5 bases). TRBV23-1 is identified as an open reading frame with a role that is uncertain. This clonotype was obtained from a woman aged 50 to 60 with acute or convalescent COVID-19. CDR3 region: CASSHPRRTGSDYEQYF. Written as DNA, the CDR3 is TGCGCCAGCAGTCACCCGAGACGGACTGGGTCGGATTACGAGCAGTACTTC.